Below are 24 T cell receptor beta chains sequenced from a single sample in a study of shared clonotypes between healthy human individuals. The assay was immunoSEQ multiplex PCR, and TCRdb's table has in-frame clones only and misses some. The table has 400,000 to 550,000 clones, less than 80% seen once. Source material: PBMCs. These receptors were taken from a woman aged 40 to 50 in good health. Some clones in this sample may be carry-over from other donors' samples.

Here the CDR3 DNA reads TGTGCCAGCAGCTTGGCCCCACGGGGCGCGAAGGGCTACACCTTC. This encodes CASSLAPRGAKGYTF. V usage is TRBV5-4 and J usage is TRBJ1-2; weak D call: TRBD1 (5 bases). Trimming shortened V by 0 bases and J by 8 bases, and 17 bases separated the two germline ends. The CDR3 covers 15 residues. Per the germline V gene, CDR1 is SGHNT and CDR2 is YYREEE (reference sequence).

The rearrangement links TRBV27 to TRBJ2-1; tentatively, D is TRBD2 (6 bases). The CDR3 is 17 residues long. V dropped 0 bases and J dropped 0 bases, with 12 bases sitting between them. Germline V lookup: CDR1 MNHEY, CDR2 SMNVEV (reference sequence). The CDR3 is CASSLSPAGSSYNEQFF. The CDR3 coding sequence is TGTGCCAGCAGTTTATCGCCGGCGGGGAGCTCCTACAATGAGCAGTTCTTC.

In this sample, this clone turned up once. At the DNA level, this CDR3 is encoded by other sequences in the same sample as well. The CDR3 loop is CASSPTSGSTDTQYF. In DNA, the CDR3 is TGTGCCAGCAGTCCGACTAGCGGGAGTACAGATACGCAGTATTTT. The gene calls are TRBV6-4 and TRBJ2-3; 12 nucleotides align to TRBD2. Germline loops: CDR1 MRHNA, CDR2 SNTAGT. Losses at the gene ends were 5 bases for V and 3 bases for J; bases not matched to a gene: 3. The CDR3 is 15 residues long.

The chain recombines TRBV13 with TRBJ2-1; 7 bases align to TRBD2. CDR1 is PRHDT, CDR2 FYEKMQ, per germline (reference sequence). The trim removed 0 bases at V and 4 bases at J, leaving 6 bases unmatched. The CDR3 length is 16 residues. CDR3: CASSLGGGSGYNEQFF. The CDR3 nucleotides read TGTGCCAGCAGCTTAGGGGGCGGGAGCGGATACAATGAGCAGTTCTTC.

The gene calls are TRBV9 and TRBJ1-4; D unclear. The germline gives CDR1 SGDLS, CDR2 YYNGEE. The CDR3 runs 16 residues. V shed 0 bases and J shed 0 bases, with 9 bases lying between them. The CDR3 reads CASSVVRRSTNEKLFF. DNA for the CDR3: TGTGCCAGCAGCGTAGTCCGACGCTCAACTAATGAAAAACTGTTTTTT.

The chain recombines TRBV19 with TRBJ2-1; 7 nucleotides agree with TRBD2. The length of the CDR3 is 15 residues. Per the germline V gene, CDR1 is LNHDA and CDR2 is SQIVND (reference sequence). With V trimmed by 2 bases and J by 7 bases, 8 bases remained unmatched. The chain's CDR3 is CASSITGLFPNEQFF. The CDR3, as DNA: TGTGCCAGTAGTATAACGGGACTATTCCCTAATGAGCAGTTCTTC.

This chain links TRBV18 with TRBJ2-5; no reliable D call. Per germline, CDR1 KGHSH and CDR2 LQKENI. This CDR3 is 13 amino acids long. The germline V and J ends were trimmed by 4 bases and 3 bases, with 9 bases remaining between them. CDR3 region: CASSLPGEETQYF. CDR3 sequence (DNA): TGTGCCAGCTCACTCCCTGGGGAAGAGACCCAGTACTTC.

This chain uses TRBV4-2 with TRBJ2-1; 13 nucleotides align to TRBD2. This CDR3 is built from 17 residues. The germline V gene has CDR1 LGHNA and CDR2 YNFKEQ. Trimming at V came to 4 bases and at J to 7 bases, leaving 10 bases not matched to a gene. The CDR3 coding sequence is TGTGCCAGCAGCCTTACCGGGACTAGCGGGGCTCCGAATGAGCAGTTCTTC. This translates into CASSLTGTSGAPNEQFF.

This clone was seen more than once but under ten times. V and J are TRBV7-9 and TRBJ1-3; a weak D match, TRBD1 (5 bases). Germline loops: CDR1 SEHNR, CDR2 FQNEAQ (reference sequence). This CDR3 is 14 amino acids long. Trimming cost V 5 bases and J 0 bases, with 8 bases left between them. CDR3 bases: TGTGCCAGCAGCAAAGACAGCTCTGGAAACACCATATATTTT. This sequence encodes CASSKDSSGNTIYF.

The chain joins TRBV30 to TRBJ2-3; D is possibly TRBD2 (5 bases). The germline V gene has CDR1 GTSNPN and CDR2 SVGIG (reference sequence). The CDR3 sequence is 14 residues long. The V end lost 2 bases, the J end lost 3 bases, and 12 bases lay between the germline ends. Here the CDR3 reads CAWSPWPGTDTQYF. CDR3 nucleotides: TGTGCCTGGAGTCCCTGGCCGGGAACAGATACGCAGTATTTT.

The gene calls are TRBV30 and TRBJ2-5, with 10 bases that match TRBD2. The CDR3 spans 15 residues. From germline, CDR1 is GTSNPN and CDR2 SVGIG (reference sequence). Trimming cost V 0 bases and J 5 bases; bases outside gene matches: 6. CDR3 residues: CAWSVGAGGRETQYF. CDR3 nucleotides: TGTGCCTGGAGTGTTGGAGCGGGAGGGCGGGAGACCCAGTACTTC.

This clone has just one count. The junction does not match germline at one end; this may be a read error. This chain uses TRBV10-2 with TRBJ2-5; TRBD1 is a possible D gene (6 bases). The CDR3 consists of 14 residues. CDR1 is WSHSY and CDR2 is SAAADI in the germline V gene. The CDR3 nucleotides read TGCGCCAGCAGTAAGTCCGGGACAACGGAGACCCAGTACTTC. Its protein product is CASSKSGTTETQYF.

The V gene is TRBV2, the J gene TRBJ2-2; 7 positions match TRBD2. V was clipped by 8 bases and J by 6 bases; unmatched bases: 15. Germline assignment: CDR1 SNHLY and CDR2 FYNNEI. The CDR3 consists of 16 residues. The CDR3 nucleotides are TGTGCCAGCTGCTGCCTAGCGGTCCTGGGGTCCGGGGAGCTGTTTTTT. It translates to CASCCLAVLGSGELFF.

The sample holds a few counts of this clone. The genes are TRBV11-3 and TRBJ2-7; D call uncertain. The V gene's germline CDR1 is SGHNT and CDR2 YENEEA. The length of the CDR3 is 13 residues. Trimming shortened V by 3 bases and J by 4 bases, and 10 bases separated the two germline ends. The CDR3 coding sequence is TGTGCCAGCAGCTTTCGCCAGGAGTACGAGCAGTACTTC. Translating it yields CASSFRQEYEQYF.

The chain has TRBV5-8 and TRBJ2-2; 9 bases fit TRBD2. Per the germline V gene, CDR1 is SGHTS and CDR2 is YDEGEE. The CDR3 is 15 amino acids. Trimming cost V 1 base and J 5 bases; bases outside gene matches: 3. CDR3 sequence (DNA): TGTGCCAGCAGCTTGTTAGCGGGAGCGACCGGGGAGCTGTTTTTT. Translating it yields CASSLLAGATGELFF.

The chain links TRBV5-1 to TRBJ1-2; no clear D. The CDR3 is 16 amino acids. V dropped 0 bases and J dropped 6 bases, with 18 bases sitting between them. In germline, CDR1 is SGHRS, CDR2 YFSETQ. This chain's CDR3 is CASSLAFQRGTHGYTF. CDR3 in DNA: TGCGCCAGCAGCTTGGCGTTTCAGCGGGGTACCCATGGCTACACCTTC.

The J gene is TRBJ1-1, the V gene TRBV20-1, with 9 positions matching TRBD1. Germline V gives CDR1 DFQATT, CDR2 SNEGSKA (reference sequence). This CDR3 comprises 11 residues. V shed 6 bases, J shed 10 bases, and the junction held 6 bases outside the gene matches. This CDR3 is CSAPGTGRAFF. CDR3 nucleotides: TGCAGTGCCCCTGGGACAGGGCGAGCTTTCTTT.

V is TRBV29-1 and J is TRBJ2-7; D gene uncertain. Germline loops: CDR1 SQVTM, CDR2 ANQGSEA. This CDR3 comprises 13 residues. Trimming stripped 6 bases from V and 2 bases from J, with 14 bases between. CDR3 DNA: TGCAGCGTGGCAGCAGTGGCTCCCTACGAGCAGTACTTC. Protein sequence: CSVAAVAPYEQYF.

This clone was recorded many times. The chain links TRBV28 to TRBJ1-2; possible D gene TRBD1, 6 bases. The V end lost 6 bases, the J end lost 8 bases, and 19 bases lay between the germline ends. The CDR3 is made up of 14 amino acids. CDR1 is MDHEN and CDR2 is SYDVKM in the germline V gene. CDR3 protein: CASSPTGWTWGYTF. The CDR3 nucleotides read TGTGCCAGCAGCCCTACAGGGTGGACCTGGGGCTACACCTTC.

As DNA, the CDR3 is TGTGCCAGCAGGCCGGACAGGGACAATGAGCAGTTCTTC. It encodes CASRPDRDNEQFF. The rearrangement links TRBV10-3 to TRBJ2-1; 8 nucleotides line up with TRBD1. This CDR3 spans 13 amino acids. Trimming cost V 10 bases and J 5 bases; bases outside gene matches: 7. Germline V CDR1 and CDR2: ENHRY, SYGVKD.

This clone appeared once. The chain links TRBV6-5 to TRBJ1-2, with D maybe TRBD1 (5 bases). CDR1 MNHEY and CDR2 SVGAGI come from the germline V gene. There are 15 residues in the CDR3. Deletions cut 6 bases from V and 2 bases from J, with 16 bases between. CDR3 in amino acids: CASSYRSGRNYGYTF. Here the CDR3 DNA reads TGTGCCAGCAGCTACAGGTCGGGACGGAACTATGGCTACACCTTC.

The rearrangement links TRBV7-3 to TRBJ2-7; 8 bases align to TRBD1. This CDR3 comprises 15 residues. Trimming cost V 2 bases and J 1 base; bases outside gene matches: 4. Germline CDR1 and CDR2: SGHTA and FQGTGA. This CDR3 reads CASSLGGTGSYEQYF. The CDR3 bases are TGTGCCAGCAGCTTAGGTGGGACAGGATCCTACGAGCAGTACTTC. Together with reference TRBV7-3 and TRBJ2-7, the CDR3 gives the full variable domain: GAGVSQTPSNKVTEKGKYVELRCDPISGHTALYWYRQSLGQGPEFLIYFQGTGAADDSGLPNDRFFAVRPEGSVSTLKIQRTERGDSAVYLCASSLGGTGSYEQYFGPGTRLTVT.

On this clone: A far larger clone lies a single base away; this is likely a read error. The rearrangement uses TRBV30 and TRBJ2-2; either TRBD1 or TRBD2 may supply D (6 bases each). This CDR3 contains 15 residues. Germline CDR1 reads GTSNPN; CDR2 reads SVGIG (reference sequence). CDR3: CPWRSAGEDTGELFF. CDR3 nucleotide sequence: TGTCCCTGGAGGAGTGCAGGGGAGGATACCGGGGAGCTGTTTTTT.

Comment on this clone: This clone may be a read error of a much larger clone one base away. Additional DNA sequences in this sample encode the identical CDR3. The chain is built from TRBV9 and TRBJ1-2; maybe TRBD1 (6 bases). This CDR3 has 12 amino acids. Per the germline V gene, CDR1 is SGDLS and CDR2 is YYNGEE. Trimming left V 4 bases short and J 2 bases short, with 6 bases between. The CDR3 DNA follows: TGTGCCAGCAGCACAGGGAACTATGGCTACACCTTC. Protein product: CASSTGNYGYTF.